These 8 T cell receptor beta chains were sequenced from one sample in a study of T cell responses to AZD1222 COVID-19 vaccine. Assay used: immunoSEQ multiplex PCR; TCRdb lists only in-frame clones, some missing. The sample records 120,000 or so clones, over 75% being singletons. Sequencing was performed on peripheral blood, taken on day 0 of AZD1222 vaccination. The origin of the receptors is an adult in good health.

This clone has a handful of counts. V and J are TRBV4-2 and TRBJ1-4; the match to TRBD1 covers 7 bases. After removal of 0 bases from V and 4 bases from J, the junction contained 5 bases not matched to a gene. Germline V gene lookup returns CDR1 LGHNA and CDR2 YNFKEQ. The CDR3 is made up of 16 amino acids. The CDR3 protein is CASSQDRAGGNEKLFF. CDR3 bases: TGTGCCAGCAGCCAAGATAGGGCAGGGGGTAATGAAAAACTGTTTTTT.

The chain employs TRBV19 and TRBJ2-7; 10 bases match TRBD1. V shed 3 bases and J 0 bases; nucleotides not matched to a gene: 2. The length of the CDR3 is 15 residues. CDR1 is LNHDA, CDR2 SQIVND, per germline (reference sequence). In DNA form, the CDR3 reads TGTGCCAGTAGTATGGACAGGGGGAGCTCCTACGAGCAGTACTTC. Residues: CASSMDRGSSYEQYF.

This rearrangement joins TRBV18 to TRBJ2-1; D possibly corresponds to TRBD1 (6 bases). Trimming cost V 6 bases and J 1 base, with 10 bases left between them. Germline-derived CDR1 and CDR2 are KGHSH and LQKENI. CDR3 size: 14 residues. The CDR3 loop is CASSTGQSYNEQFF. The CDR3 DNA reads TGTGCCAGCTCTACGGGACAATCCTACAATGAGCAGTTCTTC.

The rearrangement links TRBV27 to TRBJ2-7; no firm D call. The germline V and J ends were trimmed by 6 bases and 6 bases, with 12 bases remaining between them. CDR3 length: 12 residues. CDR1 and CDR2 from the germline V gene are MNHEY and SMNVEV (reference sequence). CDR3 sequence: CASRDPLGEQYF. In DNA, the CDR3 is TGTGCCAGCAGGGACCCCCTGGGCGAGCAGTACTTC.

J is TRBJ1-4 and V is TRBV15; D perhaps matches TRBD1 (6 bases). V was pared by 6 bases and J by 7 bases, with 12 bases between. This CDR3 region has 13 residues. Per the germline V gene, CDR1 is LNHNV and CDR2 is YYDKDF (reference sequence). The CDR3 DNA reads as TGTGCCACCAGAGATAGGGGGGCTGAAAAACTGTTTTTT. Residues: CATRDRGAEKLFF.

The rearrangement links TRBV10-3 to TRBJ2-3; 9 bases are shared with TRBD2. The V gene end was trimmed by 6 bases and the J gene end by 4 bases; junction bases not matched to a gene: 11. This CDR3 contains 16 residues. CDR1 ENHRY and CDR2 SYGVKD come from the germline V gene. The CDR3 DNA is TGTGCCATCAGCGGGAGAGGGGCGGGAGGGTCAGATACGCAGTATTTT. Encoded protein: CAISGRGAGGSDTQYF.

This clone showed up just once. The CDR3 coding sequence is TGTGCCAGCAGCTGGGATAAAGCGGGGGCGGCCTATGGCTACACCTTC. As protein: CASSWDKAGAAYGYTF. The chain employs TRBV5-6 and TRBJ1-2; D might be TRBD1 (6 bases). The CDR3 extends over 16 amino acids. Trimming removed 3 bases from V and 4 bases from J, with 19 bases in between. The germline gives CDR1 SGHDT, CDR2 YYEEEE.

The chain links TRBV5-8 to TRBJ2-1; possibly TRBD1 for D (6 bases). Per germline, CDR1 SGHTS and CDR2 YDEGEE. V dropped 4 bases and J dropped 4 bases, with 21 bases sitting between them. The CDR3 is 17 residues long. CDR3 in DNA: TGTGCCAGCAGCCTAACAGGGATGGCCGCCTCGTACAATGAGCAGTTCTTC. Translating gives CASSLTGMAASYNEQFF.